This record concerns one T cell receptor (beta chain) sequence. What it recognizes is unknown. The data belong to a study of T cell repertoires in ileal Crohn's disease. About the study: Surgery for a complication: stricturing in around 60%, penetrating in about 40%.

Generated by immunoSEQ multiplex PCR, the TCRdb table keeps only in-frame clones and is missing some. The data show 9,000 to 9,500 clones, with approximately 80% seen just once and roughly 18% held by the top ten. The J segment lost 6 bases and the V segment lost 0 bases, leaving 6 bases of the junction unmatched. The CDR3 has 14 amino acids. The germline V gene has CDR1 GTSNPN and CDR2 SVGIG (reference sequence). Regarding the study as a whole: Endoscopy was done a median roughly 6.9 months after surgery.

Indicated time point: neoterminal ileum biopsy at postoperative endoscopy, about 6 months after surgery. The chain recombines TRBV30 with TRBJ1-1, with TRBD1 matching 8 bases. The origin of this receptor is an adult with Crohn's disease. The sequenced sample consisted of ileal tissue. This CDR3 is CAWSVHRGAAEAFF. CDR3 coding DNA: TGTGCCTGGAGTGTACACAGGGGGGCGGCTGAAGCTTTCTTT.